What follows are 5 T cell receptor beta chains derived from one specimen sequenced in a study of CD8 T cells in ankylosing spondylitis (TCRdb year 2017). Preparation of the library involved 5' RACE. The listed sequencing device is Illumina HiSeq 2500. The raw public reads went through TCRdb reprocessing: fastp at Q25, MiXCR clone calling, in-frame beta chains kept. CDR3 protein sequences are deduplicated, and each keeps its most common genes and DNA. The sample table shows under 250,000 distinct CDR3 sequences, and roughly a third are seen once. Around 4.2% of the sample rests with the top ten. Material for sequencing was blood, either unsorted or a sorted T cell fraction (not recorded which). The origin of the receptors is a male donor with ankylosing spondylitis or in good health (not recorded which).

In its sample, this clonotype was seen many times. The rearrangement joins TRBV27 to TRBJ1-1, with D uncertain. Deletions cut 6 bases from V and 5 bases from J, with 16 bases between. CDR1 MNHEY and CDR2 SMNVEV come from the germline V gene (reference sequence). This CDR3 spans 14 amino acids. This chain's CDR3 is CASRPILQRTEAFF. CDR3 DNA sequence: TGTGCCAGCAGGCCCATCCTCCAGAGGACTGAAGCTTTCTTT.

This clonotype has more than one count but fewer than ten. The chain's CDR3 is CSASAGTSYEQYF. The CDR3 DNA is TGCAGTGCTAGCGCAGGGACCTCCTACGAGCAGTACTTC. The J gene is TRBJ2-7, the V gene TRBV20-1; D is possibly TRBD1 or TRBD2 (5 bases each). The CDR3 sequence is 13 residues long. V was trimmed by 3 bases and J by 0 bases, leaving 9 bases between them. Germline CDR1 reads DFQATT; CDR2 reads SNEGSKA (reference sequence).

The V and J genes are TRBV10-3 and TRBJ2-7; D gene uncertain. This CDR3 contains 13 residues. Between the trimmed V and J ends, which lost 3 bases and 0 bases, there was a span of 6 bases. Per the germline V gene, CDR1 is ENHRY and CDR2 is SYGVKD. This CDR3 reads CAISDRFSYEQYF. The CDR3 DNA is TGTGCCATCAGTGACAGGTTCTCCTACGAGCAGTACTTC.

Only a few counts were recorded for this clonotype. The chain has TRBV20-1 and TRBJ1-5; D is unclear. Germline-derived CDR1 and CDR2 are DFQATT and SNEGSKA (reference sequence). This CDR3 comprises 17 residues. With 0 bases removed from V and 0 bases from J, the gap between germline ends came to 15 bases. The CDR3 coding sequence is TGCAGTGCTAGAGATCTTCGTGGAGGGTCTAGCAATCAGCCCCAGCATTTT. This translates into CSARDLRGGSSNQPQHF.

CDR3 sequence: CASSDPAPGQGYNEQFF. CDR3 in DNA: TGTGCCAGCAGTGATCCTGCACCGGGACAGGGCTACAATGAGCAGTTCTTC. The chain employs TRBV25-1 and TRBJ2-1; 9 bases line up with TRBD1. Unmatched junction bases numbered 9, after V lost 3 bases and J lost 3 bases. CDR1 is MGHDK and CDR2 is SYGVNS in the germline V gene. The CDR3 is 17 residues long.